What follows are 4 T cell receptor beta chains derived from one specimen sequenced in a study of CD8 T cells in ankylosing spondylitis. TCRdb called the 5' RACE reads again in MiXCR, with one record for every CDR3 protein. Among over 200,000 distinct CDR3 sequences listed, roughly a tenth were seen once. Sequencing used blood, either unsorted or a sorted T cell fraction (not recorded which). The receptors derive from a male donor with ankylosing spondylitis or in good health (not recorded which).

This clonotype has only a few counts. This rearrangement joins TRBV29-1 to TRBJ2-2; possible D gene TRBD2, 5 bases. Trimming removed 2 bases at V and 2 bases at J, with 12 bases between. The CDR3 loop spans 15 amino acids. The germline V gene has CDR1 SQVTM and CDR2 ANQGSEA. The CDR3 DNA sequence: TGCAGCGTTGAACTCGGGGTCGGCAACACCGGGGAGCTGTTTTTT. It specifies CSVELGVGNTGELFF.

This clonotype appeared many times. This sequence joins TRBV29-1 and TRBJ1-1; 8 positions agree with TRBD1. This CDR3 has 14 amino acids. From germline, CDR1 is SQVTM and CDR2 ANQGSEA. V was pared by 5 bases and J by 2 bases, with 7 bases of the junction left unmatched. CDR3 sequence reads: CSVSNRGINTEAFF. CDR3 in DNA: TGCAGCGTTTCCAACAGGGGGATAAACACTGAAGCTTTCTTT.

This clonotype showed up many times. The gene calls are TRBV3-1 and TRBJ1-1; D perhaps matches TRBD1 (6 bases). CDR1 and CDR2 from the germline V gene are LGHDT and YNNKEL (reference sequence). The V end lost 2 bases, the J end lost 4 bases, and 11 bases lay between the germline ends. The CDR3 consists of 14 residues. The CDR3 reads CASSQFVGATEAFF. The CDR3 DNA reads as TGTGCCAGCAGCCAATTCGTGGGGGCCACTGAAGCTTTCTTT. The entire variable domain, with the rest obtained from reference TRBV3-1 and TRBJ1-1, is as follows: DTAVSQTPKYLVTQMGNDKSIKCEQNLGHDTMYWYKQDSKKFLKIMFSYNNKELIINETVPNRFSPKSPDKAHLNLHINSLELGDSAVYFCASSQFVGATEAFFGQGTRLTVV.

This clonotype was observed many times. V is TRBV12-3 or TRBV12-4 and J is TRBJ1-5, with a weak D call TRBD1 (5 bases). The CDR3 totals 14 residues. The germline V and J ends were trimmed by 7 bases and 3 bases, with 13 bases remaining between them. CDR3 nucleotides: TGTGCCAGCACCAGGGTGGGCCTCAATCAGCCCCAGCATTTT. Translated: CASTRVGLNQPQHF.